These T cell receptor beta chains were read from a single sample in a study of blood T cell repertoires in COVID-19. Repertoires were generated with immunoSEQ multiplex PCR, while TCRdb's copy carries only in-frame clones and drops some. The table records 140,000 to 150,000 clones, 81% of them present only once. The specimen was peripheral blood. The origin of the receptors is a human donor with acute or convalescent COVID-19. The donor label of this sample is uncertain. The CDR3 runs from the conserved cysteine through the conserved F or W. D genes are given only for firm matches. Some rows have no size entry. The others give once, few or many, or a class for an expanded clone.

V gene: TRBV19; clone size: -; J gene: TRBJ1-2; D gene: -; CDR3 protein: CASSSQGIGGYTF; CDR3 DNA: TGTGCCAGTAGCTCTCAGGGGATTGGTGGCTACACCTTC
V gene: TRBV3-1/TRBV3-2; clone size: -; J gene: TRBJ2-1; D gene: -; CDR3 protein: CASSQDTSTYNEQFF; CDR3 DNA: TGTGCCAGCAGCCAAGATACTTCGACTTACAATGAGCAGTTCTTC
V gene: TRBV14; clone size: -; J gene: TRBJ1-3; D gene: -; CDR3 protein: CASSVGQNSGNTIYF; CDR3 DNA: TGTGCCAGCAGCGTGGGACAAAACTCTGGAAACACCATATATTTT
V gene: TRBV3-1/TRBV3-2; clone size: -; J gene: TRBJ1-2; D gene: -; CDR3 protein: CASSQGSGSPYGYTF; CDR3 DNA: TGTGCCAGCAGCCAAGGGTCCGGGTCCCCATATGGCTACACCTTC
V gene: TRBV13; clone size: few; J gene: TRBJ1-1; D gene: -; CDR3 protein: CASSLLGRDTEAFF; CDR3 DNA: TGTGCCAGCAGCTTGTTAGGGCGGGACACTGAAGCTTTCTTT
V gene: TRBV5-6; clone size: -; J gene: TRBJ1-3; D gene: -; CDR3 protein: CASSPRGPGNTIYF; CDR3 DNA: TGTGCCAGCAGCCCCAGGGGCCCTGGAAACACCATATATTTT
V gene: TRBV5-4; clone size: -; J gene: TRBJ2-7; D gene: TRBD1; CDR3 protein: CASSGQGLPVEQYF; CDR3 DNA: TGTGCCAGCAGCGGACAGGGGCTCCCGGTCGAGCAGTACTTC
V gene: TRBV7-9; clone size: -; J gene: TRBJ1-1; D gene: -; CDR3 protein: CASSQLGGEAFF; CDR3 DNA: TGTGCCAGCAGTCAGCTGGGGGGTGAAGCTTTCTTT
V gene: TRBV29-1; clone size: -; J gene: TRBJ1-2; D gene: TRBD1; CDR3 protein: CSVPERDRGSYGYTF; CDR3 DNA: TGCAGCGTCCCAGAAAGGGACAGGGGTTCGTATGGCTACACCTTC
V gene: TRBV3-1/TRBV3-2; clone size: few; J gene: TRBJ2-1; D gene: -; CDR3 protein: CASSQDSGRINEQFF; CDR3 DNA: TGTGCCAGCAGCCAAGATAGTGGCAGGATCAATGAGCAGTTCTTC
V gene: TRBV7-3; clone size: few; J gene: TRBJ1-1; D gene: -; CDR3 protein: CASSLRSDTEAFF; CDR3 DNA: TGTGCCAGCAGCCTCAGGTCCGACACTGAAGCTTTCTTT
V gene: TRBV10-3; clone size: -; J gene: TRBJ1-5; D gene: -; CDR3 protein: CAINMAGPLEPQHF; CDR3 DNA: TGTGCCATCAACATGGCAGGGCCCCTGGAGCCCCAGCATTTT
V gene: TRBV3-1/TRBV3-2; clone size: -; J gene: TRBJ1-2; D gene: -; CDR3 protein: CASSQDLGHNYGYTF; CDR3 DNA: TGTGCCAGCAGCCAAGATCTGGGACACAACTATGGCTACACCTTC
V gene: TRBV5-1; clone size: -; J gene: TRBJ2-1; D gene: TRBD1; CDR3 protein: CASSQGQSYNEQFF; CDR3 DNA: TGCGCCAGCAGCCAGGGACAGTCCTACAATGAGCAGTTCTTC
V gene: TRBV6-1; clone size: -; J gene: TRBJ2-7; D gene: TRBD1; CDR3 protein: CASSEGDRGYYEQYF; CDR3 DNA: TGTGCCAGCAGTGAAGGGGACAGGGGGTACTACGAGCAGTACTTC
V gene: TRBV15; clone size: -; J gene: TRBJ2-6; D gene: -; CDR3 protein: CATSRDHGSGANVLTF; CDR3 DNA: TGTGCCACCAGCAGAGATCACGGCTCTGGGGCCAACGTCCTGACTTTC
V gene: TRBV13; clone size: -; J gene: TRBJ2-3; D gene: -; CDR3 protein: CASSLGRKDTDTQYF; CDR3 DNA: TGTGCCAGCAGCTTAGGGAGGAAGGACACGGATACGCAGTATTTT
V gene: TRBV30; clone size: -; J gene: TRBJ1-2; D gene: TRBD1; CDR3 protein: CAWSRQGSDYGYTF; CDR3 DNA: TGTGCCTGGAGTCGACAGGGTTCCGACTATGGCTACACCTTC
V gene: TRBV4-1; clone size: -; J gene: TRBJ2-2; D gene: -; CDR3 protein: CASSQRRNREGTGELFF; CDR3 DNA: TGCGCCAGCAGCCAACGCCGGAACAGGGAGGGCACCGGGGAGCTGTTTTTT
V gene: TRBV7-2; clone size: once; J gene: TRBJ2-5; D gene: -; CDR3 protein: CASTPRSGLGETQYF; CDR3 DNA: TGTGCCAGCACCCCCCGTTCGGGGTTGGGCGAGACCCAGTACTTC
V gene: TRBV7-9; clone size: -; J gene: TRBJ1-2; D gene: -; CDR3 protein: CASSLARGDEDGYTF; CDR3 DNA: TGTGCCAGCAGCTTAGCCAGGGGTGACGAGGATGGCTACACCTTC
V gene: TRBV5-1; clone size: -; J gene: TRBJ1-1; D gene: -; CDR3 protein: CASSLIGQGNTEAFF; CDR3 DNA: TGCGCCAGCAGCCTGATCGGGCAGGGGAACACTGAAGCTTTCTTT
V gene: TRBV7-8; clone size: -; J gene: TRBJ1-5; D gene: -; CDR3 protein: CASSLSGGGNQPQHF; CDR3 DNA: TGTGCCAGCAGCTTATCGGGGGGCGGGAATCAGCCCCAGCATTTT
V gene: TRBV6-5; clone size: -; J gene: TRBJ1-5; D gene: -; CDR3 protein: CASTPRGFNQPQHF; CDR3 DNA: TGTGCCAGCACCCCAAGAGGATTCAATCAGCCCCAGCATTTT
V gene: TRBV7-9; clone size: -; J gene: TRBJ1-2; D gene: -; CDR3 protein: CASSLGTVRASLPGYTF; CDR3 DNA: TGTGCCAGCAGCTTAGGGACGGTGAGGGCCTCCCTCCCTGGCTACACCTTC
V gene: TRBV24-1; clone size: -; J gene: TRBJ2-3; D gene: TRBD2; CDR3 protein: CATSEGRTSGSFTDTQYF; CDR3 DNA: TGTGCCACCAGTGAGGGGCGGACTAGCGGGAGCTTCACAGATACGCAGTATTTT
V gene: TRBV5-1; clone size: once; J gene: TRBJ1-2; D gene: -; CDR3 protein: CASSWGAQSGYTF; CDR3 DNA: TGCGCCAGCAGTTGGGGCGCCCAATCTGGCTACACCTTC
V gene: TRBV30; clone size: -; J gene: TRBJ2-3; D gene: TRBD1; CDR3 protein: CAWSLGWDSLPGRTDTQYF; CDR3 DNA: TGTGCCTGGAGTCTAGGGTGGGACAGTTTACCGGGGCGCACAGATACGCAGTATTTT
V gene: TRBV7-9; clone size: -; J gene: TRBJ1-2; D gene: -; CDR3 protein: CASSPDSYGYTF; CDR3 DNA: TGTGCCAGCAGCCCTGACAGCTATGGCTACACCTTC
V gene: TRBV12-3/TRBV12-4; clone size: -; J gene: TRBJ1-2; D gene: -; CDR3 protein: CASSFEANYGYTF; CDR3 DNA: TGTGCCAGCAGTTTTGAGGCAAACTATGGCTACACCTTC
V gene: TRBV19; clone size: -; J gene: TRBJ2-6; D gene: -; CDR3 protein: CASSIFSGSGANVLTF; CDR3 DNA: TGTGCCAGTAGTATCTTTTCGGGTTCCGGGGCCAACGTCCTGACTTTC
V gene: TRBV7-2; clone size: -; J gene: TRBJ2-2; D gene: TRBD2; CDR3 protein: CASTTWSGGNTGELFF; CDR3 DNA: TGTGCCAGCACCACCTGGAGCGGGGGCAACACCGGGGAGCTGTTTTTT
V gene: TRBV7-9; clone size: -; J gene: TRBJ1-5; D gene: TRBD1; CDR3 protein: CASSPDRVQPQHF; CDR3 DNA: TGTGCCAGCAGCCCCGACAGGGTCCAGCCCCAGCATTTT
V gene: TRBV30; clone size: once; J gene: TRBJ1-1; D gene: -; CDR3 protein: CAWSVQGANTEAFF; CDR3 DNA: TGTGCCTGGAGTGTACAAGGGGCCAACACTGAAGCTTTCTTT
V gene: TRBV5-1; clone size: -; J gene: TRBJ2-2; D gene: -; CDR3 protein: CASSLDGTGELFF; CDR3 DNA: TGCGCCAGCAGCTTGGACGGTACCGGGGAGCTGTTTTTT
V gene: TRBV20-1; clone size: many; J gene: TRBJ1-5; D gene: TRBD1; CDR3 protein: CSAIDRGPRQPQHF; CDR3 DNA: TGCAGTGCTATTGACAGGGGGCCGCGTCAGCCCCAGCATTTT
V gene: TRBV24-1; clone size: -; J gene: TRBJ2-7; D gene: TRBD1; CDR3 protein: CATSDPTGGYEQYF; CDR3 DNA: TGTGCCACCAGTGATCCCACAGGGGGCTACGAGCAGTACTTC
V gene: TRBV3-1/TRBV3-2; clone size: -; J gene: TRBJ2-5; D gene: -; CDR3 protein: CASSRGGAQETQYF; CDR3 DNA: TGTGCCAGCAGTCGAGGGGGTGCCCAAGAGACCCAGTACTTC
V gene: TRBV7-9; clone size: -; J gene: TRBJ2-3; D gene: TRBD2; CDR3 protein: CASSPWASGGADTQYF; CDR3 DNA: TGTGCCAGCAGCCCCTGGGCTAGCGGGGGGGCAGATACGCAGTATTTT
V gene: TRBV5-1; clone size: -; J gene: TRBJ2-1; D gene: TRBD2; CDR3 protein: CASSPSVERGGSEQFF; CDR3 DNA: TGCGCCAGCAGCCCCTCGGTCGAGCGGGGTGGCAGTGAGCAGTTCTTC
V gene: TRBV12-3/TRBV12-4; clone size: -; J gene: TRBJ1-5; D gene: -; CDR3 protein: CASSFGEDQPQHF; CDR3 DNA: TGTGCCAGCAGTTTTGGCGAGGATCAGCCCCAGCATTTT
V gene: TRBV5-1; clone size: -; J gene: TRBJ1-5; D gene: TRBD1; CDR3 protein: CASSLGTGGDQPQHF; CDR3 DNA: TGCGCCAGCAGCTTAGGGACAGGGGGTGATCAGCCCCAGCATTTT
V gene: TRBV4-2; clone size: -; J gene: TRBJ1-2; D gene: TRBD1; CDR3 protein: CASDGQGPSNYGYTF; CDR3 DNA: TGTGCCAGCGATGGACAGGGGCCCTCTAACTATGGCTACACCTTC
V gene: TRBV28; clone size: -; J gene: TRBJ1-2; D gene: -; CDR3 protein: CASSRGGTSNYGYTF; CDR3 DNA: TGTGCCAGCAGCCGAGGGGGTACTTCTAACTATGGCTACACCTTC
V gene: TRBV5-5; clone size: -; J gene: TRBJ1-2; D gene: -; CDR3 protein: CASSWEGKGYTF; CDR3 DNA: TGTGCCAGCAGCTGGGAGGGCAAAGGCTACACCTTC